The rows below give T cell receptor beta chains drawn from one sample of a study of CD8+ T cells in alopecia areata. Method: immunoSEQ multiplex PCR; TCRdb's copy keeps in-frame clones and lacks some. This sample carries fewer than 150,000 clones, 50% to 60% of them seen once, and the ten largest clones take less than 5.5%. This material consisted of CD4+ T cells sorted from blood, taken at week 0. Source of these receptors: a human donor with alopecia areata. Each CDR3 is given with its conserved first and last residue. Fields, in order: V gene, CDR3 length, J gene, CDR3 protein.

TRBV11-2,14,TRBJ2-7,CASSPQGAGREQYF
TRBV7-2,13,TRBJ1-1,CASSFNRDTEAFF
TRBV7-2,14,TRBJ1-4,CASSPRQGDEKLFF
TRBV5-4,19,TRBJ2-3,CASSSTGTSGGVGPDTQYF
TRBV5-1,13,TRBJ2-5,CASSLTRQETQYF
TRBV5-4,16,TRBJ2-1,CASSPRRTGGVDEQFF
TRBV27,18,TRBJ2-1,CASSLYRSKTSGDNEQFF
TRBV6-6,15,TRBJ2-5,CASSYSTDHQETQYF
TRBV5-1,16,TRBJ2-2,CASSSDSGRNTGELFF
TRBV7-2,16,TRBJ2-5,CASSLFRGGRGETQYF
TRBV7-2,15,TRBJ2-1,CASSVQGATYNEQFF
TRBV27,15,TRBJ1-1,CASSLRGTVNTEAFF
TRBV29-1,14,TRBJ2-3,CSVTTGGGPDTQYF
TRBV2,15,TRBJ2-3,CASSASGVSTDTQYF
TRBV20-1,11,TRBJ1-2,CSASGRNGYTF
TRBV29-1,12,TRBJ2-5,CSVLRHDGTQYF
TRBV7-2,15,TRBJ2-3,CASSLGLAGESDRYF
TRBV6-1,12,TRBJ2-5,CASGRGKETQYF
TRBV7-3,17,TRBJ2-3,CASSLGLAGISTDTQYF
TRBV6-6,13,TRBJ1-4,CASSLYVREKLFF
TRBV2,14,TRBJ2-5,CASTLQGPQETQYF
TRBV18,13,TRBJ2-3,CASSPESGDTQYF
TRBV19,14,TRBJ2-7,CASSAGTVTYEQYF
TRBV4-3,15,TRBJ1-2,CASSQDRGPNYGYTF
TRBV27,13,TRBJ2-3,CASSLAFTDTQYF
TRBV5-6,12,TRBJ1-1,CASSKGYSEAFF
TRBV13,11,TRBJ2-7,CASSARGEQYF
TRBV27,15,TRBJ2-1,CASSFDSSYYNEQFF
TRBV7-2,13,TRBJ2-5,CASSQVRGETQYF
TRBV5-4,13,TRBJ2-3,CASSSGRTDTQYF
TRBV29-1,13,TRBJ1-1,CSATDRGPTEAFF
TRBV18,13,TRBJ2-1,CASSPSANEEQFF
TRBV6-5,14,TRBJ1-3,CASSRGQAVNTIYF
TRBV7-2,15,TRBJ2-7,CASSPTGTSSYEQYF
TRBV5-1,15,TRBJ2-1,CASSLEGWPYNEQFF
TRBV19,15,TRBJ1-2,CASRPPGGAMDGYTF
TRBV7-3,14,TRBJ2-5,CASSVAGGQETQYF
TRBV7-2,14,TRBJ2-7,CASSLAREGAEQYF
TRBV13,14,TRBJ2-7,CASRVGTGGDEQYF
TRBV7-9,15,TRBJ1-1,CASSRDRGGNTEAFF
TRBV2,12,TRBJ2-3,CASSERGDTQYF
TRBV7-3,13,TRBJ1-4,CASSYGLGEKLFF
TRBV7-2,15,TRBJ1-2,CASSLEGDLGYGYTF
TRBV7-9,13,TRBJ1-1,CASGLGQNTEAFF
TRBV30,13,TRBJ2-1,CAWARFSYNEQFF
TRBV5-1,13,TRBJ2-2,CASSLGRTGELFF
TRBV6-6,11,TRBJ1-2,CASSTGYGYTF
TRBV28,11,TRBJ2-7,CASRSTYEQYF
TRBV5-1,17,TRBJ1-1,CASSLVGQGQLNTEAFF